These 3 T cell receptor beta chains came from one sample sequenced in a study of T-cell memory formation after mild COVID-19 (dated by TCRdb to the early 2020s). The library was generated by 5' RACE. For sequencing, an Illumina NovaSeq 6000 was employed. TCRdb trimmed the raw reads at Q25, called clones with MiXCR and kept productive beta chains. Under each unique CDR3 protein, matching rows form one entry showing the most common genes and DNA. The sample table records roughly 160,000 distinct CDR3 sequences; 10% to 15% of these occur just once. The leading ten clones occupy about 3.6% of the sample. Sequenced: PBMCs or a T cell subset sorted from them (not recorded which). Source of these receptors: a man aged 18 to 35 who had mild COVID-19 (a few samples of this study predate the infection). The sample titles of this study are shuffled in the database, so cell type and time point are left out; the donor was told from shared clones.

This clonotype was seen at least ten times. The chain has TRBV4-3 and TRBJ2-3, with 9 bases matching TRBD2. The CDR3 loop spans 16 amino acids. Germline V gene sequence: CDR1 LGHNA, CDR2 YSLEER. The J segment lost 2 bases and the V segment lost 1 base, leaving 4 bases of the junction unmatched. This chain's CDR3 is CASSQAASGATDTQYF. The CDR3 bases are TGCGCCAGCAGCCAAGCCGCTAGCGGGGCCACAGATACGCAGTATTTT.

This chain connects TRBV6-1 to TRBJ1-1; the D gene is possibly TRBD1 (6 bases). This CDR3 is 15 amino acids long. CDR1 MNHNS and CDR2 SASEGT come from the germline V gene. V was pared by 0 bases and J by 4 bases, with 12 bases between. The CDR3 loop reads CASSEARRGGTEAFF. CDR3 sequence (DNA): TGTGCCAGCAGTGAAGCACGCCGAGGGGGCACTGAAGCTTTCTTT.

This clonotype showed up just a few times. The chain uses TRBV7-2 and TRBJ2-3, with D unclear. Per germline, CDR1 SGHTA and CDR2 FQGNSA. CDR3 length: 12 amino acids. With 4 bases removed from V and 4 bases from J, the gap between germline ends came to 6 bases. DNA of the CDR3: TGTGCCAGCAGCTCCCCCCCAGATACGCAGTATTTT. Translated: CASSSPPDTQYF.